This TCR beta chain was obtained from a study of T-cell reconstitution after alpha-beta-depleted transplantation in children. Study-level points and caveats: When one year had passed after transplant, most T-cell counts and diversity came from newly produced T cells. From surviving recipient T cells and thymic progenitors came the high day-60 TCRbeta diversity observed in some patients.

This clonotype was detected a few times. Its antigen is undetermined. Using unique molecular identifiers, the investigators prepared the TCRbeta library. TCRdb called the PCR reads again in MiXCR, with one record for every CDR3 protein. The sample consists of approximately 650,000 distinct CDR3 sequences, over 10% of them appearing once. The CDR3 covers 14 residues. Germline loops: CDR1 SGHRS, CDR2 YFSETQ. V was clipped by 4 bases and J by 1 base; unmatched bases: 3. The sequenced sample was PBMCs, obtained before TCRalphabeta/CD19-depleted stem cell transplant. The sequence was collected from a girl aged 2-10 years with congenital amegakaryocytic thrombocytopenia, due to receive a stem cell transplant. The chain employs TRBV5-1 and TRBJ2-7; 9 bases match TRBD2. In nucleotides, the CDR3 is TGCGCCAGCAGCCCTAGCGGGATATCCTACGAGCAGTACTTC. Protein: CASSPSGISYEQYF.